Here is one T cell receptor beta chain with its context. The antigen is undetermined. The CDR3 consists of 13 residues. The V gene's germline CDR1 is SQVTM and CDR2 ANQGSEA. Germline trimming cut 6 bases from V and 4 bases from J; bases unmatched to any gene: 4. The sample originates from a study of radiotherapy plus CTLA-4 blockade in lung cancer. Study-wide background: Of all patients, approximately 17% responded objectively and approximately 31% showed disease control.

Findings and limits, study-wide: Once radiotherapy plus ipilimumab had been given, TCR clones derived from tumor expanded in blood.

Sequencing used immunoSEQ multiplex PCR; TCRdb keeps in-frame clones, though not all of them. Altogether more than 60,000 clones are present, roughly 76% being singletons, with the ten largest covering about 3%. People whose metastatic non-small-cell lung cancer was chemo-refractory got focal radiation along with CTLA-4 blockade by ipilimumab. The sequenced sample was peripheral blood, obtained from a patient treated with radiotherapy plus ipilimumab. The chain is built from TRBV29-1 and TRBJ1-5; TRBD1 matches 9 bases. This clonotype was sampled from a human donor with non-small cell lung cancer who had a complete response to radiotherapy plus ipilimumab. This CDR3 is CSVAGQGNQPQHF. The DNA for the CDR3 is TGCAGCGTGGCGGGACAGGGTAATCAGCCCCAGCATTTT.